This TCR beta chain was sequenced during a study of vaccination effects on CD4 cells after COVID-19. The table came from immunoSEQ multiplex PCR; TCRdb's copy has only in-frame clones and leaves some out. The sample contains fewer than 55,000 clones, over 60% of which appear only once. After more than 9 days in culture, the CD4+ T cells were isolated. The person acquired a PCR-confirmed SARS-CoV-2 infection between March and December 2020. It was two doses of either the BNT162b2 or mRNA-1273 vaccine that participants received. Comment on this clone: Its antigen is undetermined.

Germline V gives CDR1 DFQATT, CDR2 SNEGSKA (reference sequence). There are 12 residues in the CDR3. Trimming removed 3 bases at V and 8 bases at J, with 13 bases between. The sequence was collected from a human donor who had a prior SARS-CoV-2 infection. The chain links TRBV20-1 to TRBJ1-2, with D perhaps matching TRBD1 (5 bases). The specimen comprised CD4+ T cells from PBMCs cultured without peptide, sampled after COVID-19 vaccination. Written as DNA, the CDR3 is TGCAGTGCTAGTCGGCAAGGGGTCGGCTACACCTTC. It encodes CSASRQGVGYTF.